The 8 T cell receptor beta chains below all came from one sample that was sequenced in a study of control samples from healthy donors and cancer patients (dated by TCRdb to 2019 to 2021). The method was the immunoSEQ multiplex PCR assay. Drawn from immuneACCESS, this table holds only the in-frame rearrangements with V and J called that TCRdb kept. Clones are partly lost; checked studies trace under half to an unresolved V gene and leave the rest unexplained. For this sample the table gives 140,000 or so clones, of which around nine tenths were detected only once. Of the sample, 4.9% falls within the top ten clones. Sequencing used blood. Receptors originate from a man aged 25-45 years in good health.

V is TRBV27 and J is TRBJ1-2, with D possibly being TRBD1 (5 bases). Trimming stripped 2 bases from V and 3 bases from J, with 7 bases between. The germline gives CDR1 MNHEY, CDR2 SMNVEV (reference sequence). The CDR3 runs to 13 residues. The CDR3 DNA is TGTGCCAGCAGTTTAAGCAGGGACTATGGCTACACCTTC. Its protein is CASSLSRDYGYTF.

This clone was observed once. V is TRBV27 and J is TRBJ2-1; 7 nucleotides agree with TRBD2. Germline CDR1 and CDR2: MNHEY and SMNVEV (reference sequence). The CDR3 covers 15 residues. Trimming cost V 6 bases and J 3 bases; bases outside gene matches: 8. The CDR3 loop is CASRPIAGHYNEQFF. CDR3 nucleotide sequence: TGTGCCAGCAGGCCCATAGCGGGCCACTACAATGAGCAGTTCTTC.

The CDR3 reads CASSPAGGGHQETQYF. CDR3 DNA sequence: TGCGCCAGCAGCCCCGCTGGCGGGGGACACCAAGAGACCCAGTACTTC. This sequence joins TRBV4-1 and TRBJ2-5; 7 bases are shared with TRBD2. V trimming: 4 bases; J trimming: 0 bases; junction bases outside the gene matches: 8. The germline V gene has CDR1 MGHRA and CDR2 YSYEKL. The CDR3 length is 16 residues.

The chain combines TRBV4-2 with TRBJ1-1; 7 bases are shared with TRBD1. Germline-derived CDR1 and CDR2 are LGHNA and YNFKEQ. The CDR3 has 16 amino acids. Trimming removed 1 base from V and 5 bases from J; junction bases left unmatched: 10. The CDR3 reads CASSQGERGGKTEAFF. The DNA for the CDR3 is TGTGCCAGCAGCCAAGGCGAACGAGGGGGCAAGACTGAAGCTTTCTTT.

The CDR3 reads CASSRGDRYEQYF. DNA for the CDR3: TGTGCCAGCAGCCGGGGGGATCGCTACGAGCAGTACTTC. This chain uses TRBV7-2 with TRBJ2-7, with TRBD2 identical over 7 bases. Germline lookup yields CDR1 SGHTA and CDR2 FQGNSA. This CDR3 contains 13 residues. Unmatched junction bases numbered 4, after V lost 5 bases and J lost 3 bases.

The chain has TRBV4-3 and TRBJ1-2; 7 bases agree with TRBD1. There are 14 residues in the CDR3. Trimming removed 3 bases from V and 2 bases from J; junction bases left unmatched: 3. From germline, CDR1 is LGHNA and CDR2 YSLEER. In DNA form, the CDR3 reads TGCGCCAGCAGCCAGGCAGGGGGAAACTATGGCTACACCTTC. Translating gives CASSQAGGNYGYTF.

The gene calls are TRBV21-1 and TRBJ1-3. TRBV21-1 is classified as a pseudogene. The CDR3 is 16 residues long. The CDR3 region is CASSKKVLDSGNTIYF. As DNA, the CDR3 is TGTGCCAGCAGCAAAAAAGTCTTGGATTCTGGAAACACCATATATTTT.

The V gene is TRBV9, the J gene TRBJ2-7, with 8 bases lining up with TRBD1. This CDR3 contains 17 residues. Germline lookup yields CDR1 SGDLS and CDR2 YYNGEE. Trimming at V came to 4 bases and at J to 5 bases, leaving 17 bases not matched to a gene. CDR3 residues: CASSSPGTGDYMDEQYF. The CDR3, as DNA: TGTGCCAGCAGCTCCCCCGGGACAGGAGATTATATGGACGAGCAGTACTTC.